This is a list of T cell receptor beta chains from one sample in a study of blood T cell repertoires in COVID-19. TCRdb keeps only in-frame clones here, not all; method: immunoSEQ multiplex PCR. The repertoire holds about 200,000 clones, with more than 75% as singletons. The sequenced sample consisted of PBMCs or T cells enriched from blood (not recorded which). Receptors originate from a man aged 40-50 years with acute COVID-19. Each CDR3 is given with its conserved first and last residue. A D gene is named only where the DNA matches it firmly. The size of a clone is reported for some rows only, either as once, few or many, or as a class for expanded clones.

j_call clone_size v_call d_call cdr3_nt cdr3_aa
TRBJ1-1 NA TRBV19 NA TGTGCCAGTAGTTTGGACATGAACACTGAAGCTTTCTTT CASSLDMNTEAFF
TRBJ2-5 NA TRBV28 TRBD2 TGTGCCAGCAGTGAGCCAGGCGGGAGGGGGCCGGAGACCCAGTACTTC CASSEPGGRGPETQYF
TRBJ2-5 NA TRBV29-1 NA TGCAGCGGCGCGGGGTACCAAGAGACCCAGTACTTC CSGAGYQETQYF
TRBJ1-5 few TRBV10-1 NA TGCGCCAGCAGCGGAGGACTGCGTAGAAATCAGCCCCAGCATTTT CASSGGLRRNQPQHF
TRBJ2-7 once TRBV7-8 TRBD2 TGTGCCAGCAGCTCTTCTGGACTAGCGGGATCCTACGAGCAGTACTTC CASSSSGLAGSYEQYF
TRBJ1-4 NA TRBV28 NA TGTGCCAGCAGTCCATTTGGACAGAATACTAATGAAAAACTGTTTTTT CASSPFGQNTNEKLFF
TRBJ1-2 NA TRBV4-1 TRBD1 TGCGCCAGCAGCCCGACAGGGGTCGGCTACACCTTC CASSPTGVGYTF
TRBJ2-5 NA TRBV2 NA TGTGCCAGCAATCTACGTTCCTTGGTGGCCCAGTACTTC CASNLRSLVAQYF
TRBJ1-2 NA TRBV10-3 TRBD1 TGTGCCATCAGGGACAGGGGGCCTAATGGCTACACCTTC CAIRDRGPNGYTF
TRBJ2-5 NA TRBV7-8 NA TGTGCCAGCAGCTACCGCCTGTGGGGGAGGAGGCTTTGGGAGACCCAGTACTTC CASSYRLWGRRLWETQYF
TRBJ1-5 NA TRBV19 TRBD1 TGTGCCAGTAGACGACAGGGAAGCAATCAGCCCCAGCATTTT CASRRQGSNQPQHF
TRBJ2-2 NA TRBV19 NA TGTGCCAGTAGTATAGATCTCACCGGGGAGCTGTTTTTT CASSIDLTGELFF
TRBJ1-1 NA TRBV6-5 NA TGTGCCAGCAGGCGGGCCACGAACACTGAAGCTTTCTTT CASRRATNTEAFF
TRBJ2-2 NA TRBV7-8 NA TGTGCCAGCAGCTTAAGAAGGGAGAGCACCGGGGAGCTGTTTTTT CASSLRRESTGELFF
TRBJ2-3 NA TRBV5-6 TRBD2 TGTGCCAGCAGCGTCCCGGGACTAGCGACGACAGATACGCAGTATTTT CASSVPGLATTDTQYF
TRBJ2-5 NA TRBV11-1 NA TGTGCCAGCAGCTTAGGGCGGGGCCCACCGGGAGAGACCCAGTACTTC CASSLGRGPPGETQYF
TRBJ2-7 NA TRBV2 NA TGTGCCAGCAGTGAGACCCAGCGGGCCCTTTCCTACGAGCAGTACTTC CASSETQRALSYEQYF
TRBJ2-5 NA TRBV7-3 TRBD2 TGTGCCAGCAGCCAACTAGCGCAAGAGACCCAGTACTTC CASSQLAQETQYF
TRBJ1-2 NA TRBV5-3 NA TGTGCCAGAAGCTGGCTAAGGAGGACGGAGAACTATGGCTACACCTTC CARSWLRRTENYGYTF
TRBJ1-5 NA TRBV4-2 TRBD1 TGTGCCAGCAGCCCATCGACAGGGGTAAGTCAGCCCCAGCATTTT CASSPSTGVSQPQHF
TRBJ2-1 once TRBV5-1 TRBD1 TGCGCCAGCAGCAGGGGACAGGTTAGGGATGAGCAGTTCTTC CASSRGQVRDEQFF
TRBJ1-2 NA TRBV18 NA TGTGCCAGCTCCGGCGGGGGAGTTAACTATGGCTACACCTTC CASSGGGVNYGYTF
TRBJ2-3 NA TRBV12-3/TRBV12-4 NA TGTGCCAGCAGTCCCCGCCTGGCACGGGCGCAGTATTTT CASSPRLARAQYF
TRBJ2-7 NA TRBV7-6 NA TGTGCCAGCAGCTTCGGGGATTACGAGCAGTACTTC CASSFGDYEQYF
TRBJ2-3 NA TRBV15 TRBD2 TGTGCCACCAGCAGAGATCTCGGGACTAGCGGGTTGGGAGATACGCAGTATTTT CATSRDLGTSGLGDTQYF
TRBJ2-7 NA TRBV18 NA TGTGCCAGCTCACCCCCCGCGGGCTACGAGCAGTACTTC CASSPPAGYEQYF
TRBJ2-6 NA TRBV2 NA TGTGCCAGCTTATCAGGGGCCCAGGTCAACGTCCTGACTTTC CASLSGAQVNVLTF
TRBJ2-1 few TRBV19 TRBD2 TGTGCCAGTAGTTACGGGACTAGAGTTAATGAGCAGTTCTTC CASSYGTRVNEQFF
TRBJ2-1 NA TRBV18 NA TGTGCCAGCTCATTCGGGAGAAATGAGCAGTTCTTC CASSFGRNEQFF
TRBJ2-7 few TRBV10-3 NA TGTGCCATCAGCGGGTCGGGTCCCCCTCCCGAGCAGTACTTC CAISGSGPPPEQYF
TRBJ2-3 NA TRBV3-1/TRBV3-2 TRBD2 TGTGCCAGCAGCCAAGCTGGGGTGGGTTCTAGCGGAGATACGCAGTATTTT CASSQAGVGSSGDTQYF
TRBJ2-2 NA TRBV4-1 NA TGCGCCAGCAGGGTCCGGGACACCATGAACACCGGGGAGCTGTTTTTT CASRVRDTMNTGELFF